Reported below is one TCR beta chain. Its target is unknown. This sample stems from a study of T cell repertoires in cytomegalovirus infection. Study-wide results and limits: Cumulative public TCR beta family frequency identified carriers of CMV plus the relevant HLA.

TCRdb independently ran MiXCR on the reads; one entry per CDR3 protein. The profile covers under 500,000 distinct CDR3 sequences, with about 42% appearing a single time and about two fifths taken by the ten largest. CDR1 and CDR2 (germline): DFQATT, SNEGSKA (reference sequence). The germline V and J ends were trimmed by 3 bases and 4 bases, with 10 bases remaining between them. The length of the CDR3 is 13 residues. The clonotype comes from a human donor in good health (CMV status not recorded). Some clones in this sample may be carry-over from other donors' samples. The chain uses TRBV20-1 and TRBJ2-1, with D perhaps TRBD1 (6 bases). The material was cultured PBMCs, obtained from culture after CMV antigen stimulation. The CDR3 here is CSARDSRYNEQFF. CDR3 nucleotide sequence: TGCAGTGCTAGGGACAGCCGTTACAATGAGCAGTTCTTC.